The sequence of this T cell receptor beta chain was determined in a study of T cells after yellow fever vaccination. Whole-study results and caveats: Contamination of FACS-sorted repertoires by abundant clonotypes from the bulk population could occur. Booster samples showed a return of most primary-vaccination clones (under 98% CD4, 70% to 90% CD8).

There are 14 residues in the CDR3. V was clipped by 0 bases and J by 0 bases, with 5 bases between them. Germline values: CDR1 MNHEY, CDR2 SMNVEV (reference sequence). TCR cDNA, made by 5'RACE template switching, carried an added universal primer site and UMIs. TCRdb analysed the 5' RACE reads with MiXCR anew, one entry per CDR3 protein. The sample lists a few hundred thousand distinct CDR3 sequences; more than 6.5% were seen once. Details on this clonotype: Its cognate antigen is unknown.

This clonotype originated in a man younger than 45 who received the YFV17D yellow fever vaccine. The V gene is TRBV27, the J gene TRBJ2-5; D remains ambiguous. Here the sequenced sample was CD4+ T cells sorted from PBMCs, taken on the day of the yellow fever booster vaccination. CDR3: CASSLSRNQETQYF. CDR3 sequence (DNA): TGTGCCAGCAGTTTATCACGGAACCAAGAGACCCAGTACTTC.